The rows below give T cell receptor beta chains drawn from one sample of a study of blood T cell repertoires in COVID-19. Data came from immunoSEQ multiplex PCR; TCRdb stores just in-frame clones and leaves some out. In the table there are some 130,000 clones, approximately 89% of which are singletons. Sequenced: peripheral blood. Source of these receptors: a woman aged 55-70 years with acute or convalescent COVID-19. CDR3s include the opening cysteine and the closing phenylalanine or tryptophan. The order of the fields is CDR3 DNA, CDR3 protein, clone size, J gene, D gene, V gene. A D gene is named only where the DNA matches it firmly. For some rows the clone size is stated as once, few or many, or as a class when expanded; others skip it.

CDR3nt: TGTGCCAGCTCACCAGCGGGGGGTAGCGGAAGCTCCTACAATGAGCAGTTCTTC; CDR3aa: CASSPAGGSGSSYNEQFF; abundance: -; j_gene: TRBJ2-1; d_gene: TRBD2; v_gene: TRBV18
CDR3nt: TGTGCCAGCAGCCCCTCAGGGTTGCGGGGAAACACCATATATTTT; CDR3aa: CASSPSGLRGNTIYF; abundance: -; j_gene: TRBJ1-3; d_gene: -; v_gene: TRBV13
CDR3nt: TGTGCCAGCACTACACAGGGTATAACTGGCTACACCTTC; CDR3aa: CASTTQGITGYTF; abundance: -; j_gene: TRBJ1-2; d_gene: -; v_gene: TRBV12-3/TRBV12-4
CDR3nt: TGCGCCAGCAGCTTAGGAGAGGGACTAGCGGGTCCTAATGAGCAGTTCTTC; CDR3aa: CASSLGEGLAGPNEQFF; abundance: once; j_gene: TRBJ2-1; d_gene: TRBD2; v_gene: TRBV5-1
CDR3nt: TGTGCCATCAGCCCCCTGGGGCAGAATGGCTACACCTTC; CDR3aa: CAISPLGQNGYTF; abundance: -; j_gene: TRBJ1-2; d_gene: -; v_gene: TRBV10-3
CDR3nt: TGCAGCGTGTCGGGAGCGCCGGGACAGGGATACACTGAAGCTTTCTTT; CDR3aa: CSVSGAPGQGYTEAFF; abundance: once; j_gene: TRBJ1-1; d_gene: TRBD1; v_gene: TRBV29-1
CDR3nt: TGTGCCAGCAGTGGGACTAGCGGCTATACGCAGTATTTT; CDR3aa: CASSGTSGYTQYF; abundance: -; j_gene: TRBJ2-3; d_gene: TRBD2; v_gene: TRBV12-3/TRBV12-4
CDR3nt: TGTGCCAGCAGCAAGACAGGGGGCTTAGCTGAAAAACTGTTTTTT; CDR3aa: CASSKTGGLAEKLFF; abundance: few; j_gene: TRBJ1-4; d_gene: TRBD1; v_gene: TRBV6-2/TRBV6-3
CDR3nt: TGTGCCAGCAGCCAAGCGGTAGGAGCCACAGATACGCAGTATTTT; CDR3aa: CASSQAVGATDTQYF; abundance: -; j_gene: TRBJ2-3; d_gene: -; v_gene: TRBV3-1/TRBV3-2
CDR3nt: TGTGCCAGCAGCTTGGAAGGGGGACTAGCGGGAGAGACCCAGTACTTC; CDR3aa: CASSLEGGLAGETQYF; abundance: -; j_gene: TRBJ2-5; d_gene: TRBD2; v_gene: TRBV5-4